This TCR beta chain emerged from a study of T-cell memory formation after mild COVID-19. One entry per CDR3 protein, called by TCRdb with MiXCR from the 5' RACE reads. The table includes hundreds of thousands of distinct CDR3 sequences, less than 25% detected once. Trimming left V 6 bases short and J 1 base short, with 15 bases between. Germline CDR1 is SNHLY and CDR2 is FYNNEI. This CDR3 has 15 residues. The sample consisted of PBMCs or a T cell subset sorted from them (not recorded which). The receptor's source is an adult woman who had mild COVID-19 (a few samples of this study predate the infection). Cell type and time point are not known. The chain couples TRBV2 to TRBJ2-5; TRBD1 might be the D (7 bases). The DNA for the CDR3 is TGTGCCAGCAGCGGGGGCCGGGACAGCCAAGAGACCCAGTACTTC. Its protein is CASSGGRDSQETQYF.